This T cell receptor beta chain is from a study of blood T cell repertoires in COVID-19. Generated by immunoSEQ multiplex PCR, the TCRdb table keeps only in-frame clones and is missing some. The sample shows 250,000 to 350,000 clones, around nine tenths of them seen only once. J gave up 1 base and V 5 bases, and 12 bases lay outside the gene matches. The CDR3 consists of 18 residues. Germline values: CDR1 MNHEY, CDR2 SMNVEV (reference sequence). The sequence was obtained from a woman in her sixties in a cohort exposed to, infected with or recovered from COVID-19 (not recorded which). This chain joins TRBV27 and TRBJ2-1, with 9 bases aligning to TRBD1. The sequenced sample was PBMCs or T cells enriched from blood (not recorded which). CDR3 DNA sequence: TGTGCCAGCAGTCCCAGGGGAAGAGACAGGGGGTCCTACAATGAGCAGTTCTTC. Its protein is CASSPRGRDRGSYNEQFF.